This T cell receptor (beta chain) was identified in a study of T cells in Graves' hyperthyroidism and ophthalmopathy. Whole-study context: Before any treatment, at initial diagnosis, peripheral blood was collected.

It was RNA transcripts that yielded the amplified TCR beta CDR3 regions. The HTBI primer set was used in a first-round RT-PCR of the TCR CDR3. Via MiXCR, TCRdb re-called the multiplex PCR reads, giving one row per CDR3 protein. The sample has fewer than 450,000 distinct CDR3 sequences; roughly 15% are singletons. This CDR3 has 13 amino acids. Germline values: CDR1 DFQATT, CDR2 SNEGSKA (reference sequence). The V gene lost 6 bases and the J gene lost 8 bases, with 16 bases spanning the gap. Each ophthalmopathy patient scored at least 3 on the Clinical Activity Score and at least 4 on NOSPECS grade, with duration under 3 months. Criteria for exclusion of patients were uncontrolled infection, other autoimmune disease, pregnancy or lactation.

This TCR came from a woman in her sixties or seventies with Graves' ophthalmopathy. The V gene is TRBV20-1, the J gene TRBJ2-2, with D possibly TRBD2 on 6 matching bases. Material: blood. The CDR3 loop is CSAPRQAGGELFF. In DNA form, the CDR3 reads TGCAGTGCCCCCCGGCAGGCGGGAGGGGAGCTGTTTTTT.